A single sample gave rise to the 5 T cell receptor beta chains below, sequenced in a study of blood T cell repertoires in COVID-19. Clones were read by immunoSEQ multiplex PCR, and TCRdb kept only the in-frame ones, dropping some. The sample consists of about 100,000 clones, over 75% of them appearing once. Material for sequencing was peripheral blood. The receptors shown here come from a human donor in a cohort sampled during active COVID-19.

V usage is TRBV2 and J usage is TRBJ2-7; TRBD2 agrees at 10 bases. Germline CDR1 SNHLY, CDR2 FYNNEI. Trimming took 7 bases from V and 5 from J; bases not matched to a gene: 5. The CDR3 has 13 residues. CDR3 sequence reads: CASNEREGDEQYF. DNA of the CDR3: TGTGCCAGCAATGAGCGGGAGGGCGACGAGCAGTACTTC.

V and J are TRBV7-9 and TRBJ1-2; D possibly corresponds to TRBD1 (6 bases). The germline V and J ends were trimmed by 5 bases and 6 bases, with 19 bases remaining between them. Looked up from germline, CDR1 is SEHNR and CDR2 is FQNEAQ (reference sequence). This CDR3 contains 15 residues. CDR3 loop: CASSPTGSGADGYTF. The CDR3 DNA is TGTGCCAGCAGCCCAACAGGGTCGGGTGCGGATGGCTACACCTTC.

The chain uses TRBV7-2 and TRBJ2-4; 9 bases map to TRBD1. Germline CDR1 SGHTA, CDR2 FQGNSA. CDR3 length: 15 amino acids. V was clipped by 3 bases and J by 8 bases; unmatched bases: 8. The CDR3 reads CASSLGTGQDHIQYF. CDR3 sequence (DNA): TGTGCCAGCAGCTTGGGGACAGGGCAAGACCACATTCAGTACTTC.

The chain couples TRBV19 to TRBJ1-5; TRBD1 agrees at 7 bases. This CDR3 is 16 amino acids long. Per the germline V gene, CDR1 is LNHDA and CDR2 is SQIVND (reference sequence). The trim removed 2 bases at V and 2 bases at J, leaving 6 bases unmatched. The CDR3 spells CASSIIEGARNQPQHF. CDR3 nucleotides: TGTGCCAGTAGTATAATCGAGGGGGCGCGCAATCAGCCCCAGCATTTT. The full variable domain, its missing parts supplied by reference TRBV19 and TRBJ1-5, is DGGITQSPKYLFRKEGQNVTLSCEQNLNHDAMYWYRQDPGQGLRLIYYSQIVNDFQKGDIAEGYSVSREKKESFPLTVTSAQKNPTAFYLCASSIIEGARNQPQHFGDGTRLSIL.

V and J are TRBV10-3 and TRBJ1-6; unclear D gene. CDR1 and CDR2 (germline): ENHRY, SYGVKD. The V and J ends lost 1 base and 7 bases respectively, with 8 bases between them. The CDR3 is 14 residues long. The CDR3 spells CAISELKENSPLHF. CDR3 in DNA: TGTGCCATCAGTGAGTTAAAGGAGAATTCACCCCTCCACTTT.